The present entry profiles one TCR beta chain with its context. TCRdb's copy holds only in-frame clones and misses some; the assay was immunoSEQ multiplex PCR. The sample includes about 160,000 clones, more than 65% seen only once; the top ten take less than 20%. The CDR3 is made up of 17 amino acids. This sample is drawn from a study of blood T cell repertoires in COVID-19. The chain carries TRBV21-1 and TRBJ1-6. TRBV21-1 has pseudogene status. The specimen sequenced was PBMCs or T cells enriched from blood (not recorded which). The receptor comes from a man in his sixties who had recovered from COVID-19. DNA of the CDR3: TGTGCCAGCAGCACGGGACTTTTCCCCGATTTCCATTCACCCCTCCACTTT. This sequence encodes CASSTGLFPDFHSPLHF.